Listed here are 11 T cell receptor beta chains from one sample, sequenced in a study of T cells in Graves' hyperthyroidism and ophthalmopathy. RNA transcripts were the template for amplifying TCR beta CDR3 regions. Using the HTBI primer set, a first-round RT-PCR was run on the TCR CDR3. TCRdb redid the calling of the multiplex PCR reads with MiXCR, one entry per CDR3 protein. Of about half a million distinct CDR3 sequences in the sample, around 22% are singletons; the top ten hold approximately 11%. The sequencing sample was made of blood. The receptors were gathered from a woman aged 30 to 39 with Graves' ophthalmopathy.

This clonotype has ten or more counts. This chain uses TRBV5-1 with TRBJ1-2; 8 positions match TRBD1. Per the germline V gene, CDR1 is SGHRS and CDR2 is YFSETQ. V was clipped by 3 bases and J by 3 bases; unmatched bases: 10. The CDR3 has 16 amino acids. The CDR3 spells CASSWGSAGGDYGYTF. The CDR3 region has the DNA TGCGCCAGCAGCTGGGGGAGCGCAGGGGGCGACTATGGCTACACCTTC. Full variable domain (outside the CDR3, taken from reference TRBV5-1 and TRBJ1-2): KAGVTQTPRYLIKTRGQQVTLSCSPISGHRSVSWYQQTPGQGLQFLFEYFSETQRNKGNFPGRFSGRQFSNSRSEMNVSTLELGDSALYLCASSWGSAGGDYGYTFGSGTRLTVV.

This clonotype was detected ten times or more. This rearrangement joins TRBV11-2 to TRBJ1-1; D call uncertain. Deletions cut 1 base from V and 5 bases from J, with 14 bases between. The CDR3 is made up of 15 amino acids. In germline, CDR1 is SGHAT, CDR2 FQNNGV. CDR3 coding DNA: TGTGCCAGCAGCTTAGTTCTAGGCTTATCAACTGAAGCTTTCTTT. Translating it yields CASSLVLGLSTEAFF.

At least ten counts were recorded for this clonotype. The V gene is TRBV7-3, the J gene TRBJ1-1, with D hard to call. The V end was cut by 1 base, the J end by 3 bases, with 9 bases between. CDR1 is SGHTA, CDR2 FQGTGA, per germline. There are 14 residues in the CDR3. The CDR3 DNA follows: TGTGCCAGCAGCTTAAAGGCTTGGGACACTGAAGCTTTCTTT. Residues: CASSLKAWDTEAFF.

This chain links TRBV30 with TRBJ2-7; 10 bases match TRBD2. V shed 1 base, J shed 7 bases, and the junction held 4 bases outside the gene matches. CDR1 is GTSNPN, CDR2 SVGIG, per germline (reference sequence). This CDR3 region has 13 residues. The CDR3 bases are TGTGCCTGGAGTGAGCGGGAGGGGGGGGAGCAGTACTTC. Translation: CAWSEREGGEQYF.

J is TRBJ1-1 and V is TRBV18; 10 nucleotides line up with TRBD1. J gave up 4 bases and V 3 bases, and 5 bases lay outside the gene matches. Germline V lookup: CDR1 KGHSH, CDR2 LQKENI. The CDR3 totals 15 residues. CDR3 in DNA: TGTGCCAGCTCACCCGGGACAGGGGTTGCCACTGAAGCTTTCTTT. It codes for CASSPGTGVATEAFF.

Many counts were recorded for this clonotype. The rearrangement joins TRBV20-1 to TRBJ2-1, with 7 bases matching TRBD1. The V segment lost 5 bases and the J segment 0 bases; nucleotides outside the gene matches: 7. CDR3 length: 15 amino acids. CDR1 is DFQATT and CDR2 is SNEGSKA in the germline V gene (reference sequence). CDR3 in DNA: TGCAGTGCTGGGGACGACAGGGACTCCTACAATGAGCAGTTCTTC. Protein product: CSAGDDRDSYNEQFF.

This sequence joins TRBV15 and TRBJ1-2, with D maybe TRBD1 (5 bases). CDR1 LNHNV and CDR2 YYDKDF come from the germline V gene (reference sequence). This CDR3 spans 13 amino acids. V lost 0 bases and J 6 bases, leaving 8 bases between the germline ends. In DNA, the CDR3 is TGTGCCACCAGCAGAGATCTGGGGGATGGCTACACCTTC. The encoded protein is CATSRDLGDGYTF.

This clonotype was seen at least ten times. J is TRBJ2-2 and V is TRBV7-6; 7 bases align to TRBD1. V was pared by 5 bases and J by 0 bases, with 9 bases of the junction left unmatched. Germline lookup yields CDR1 SGHVS and CDR2 FNYEAQ. The CDR3 runs to 17 residues. The DNA of the CDR3 is TGTGCCAGCAGCATCCAGACAGGGACCGCGAACACCGGGGAGCTGTTTTTT. Protein: CASSIQTGTANTGELFF.

This clonotype was detected ten times or more. The chain is built from TRBV6-5 and TRBJ1-1; D unresolved. This CDR3 has 14 residues. Germline CDR1 reads MNHEY; CDR2 reads SVGAGI. Deletions cut 7 bases from V and 1 base from J, with 13 bases between. CDR3 nucleotide sequence: TGTGCCAGCATACTAGGACCTTCGAACACTGAAGCTTTCTTT. Translating it yields CASILGPSNTEAFF.

In this sample, this clonotype turned up many times. The rearrangement links TRBV6-5 to TRBJ1-2; TRBD1 matches at 8 bases. There are 13 residues in the CDR3. The ends lost 4 bases at V and 8 bases at J; junction bases unmatched: 6. Per germline, CDR1 MNHEY and CDR2 SVGAGI. DNA for the CDR3: TGTGCCAGCAGTTCCAGGGGGCTATCGGGCTACACCTTC. It specifies CASSSRGLSGYTF.

This chain uses TRBV2 with TRBJ2-4, with D possibly being TRBD2 (5 bases). The ends were cut back, 6 bases at V and 6 bases at J, with 9 bases in the middle. Germline assignment: CDR1 SNHLY and CDR2 FYNNEI. The CDR3 totals 12 residues. The CDR3 sequence is CASSPGLNIQYF. CDR3 DNA: TGTGCCAGCAGCCCCGGACTAAACATTCAGTACTTC.